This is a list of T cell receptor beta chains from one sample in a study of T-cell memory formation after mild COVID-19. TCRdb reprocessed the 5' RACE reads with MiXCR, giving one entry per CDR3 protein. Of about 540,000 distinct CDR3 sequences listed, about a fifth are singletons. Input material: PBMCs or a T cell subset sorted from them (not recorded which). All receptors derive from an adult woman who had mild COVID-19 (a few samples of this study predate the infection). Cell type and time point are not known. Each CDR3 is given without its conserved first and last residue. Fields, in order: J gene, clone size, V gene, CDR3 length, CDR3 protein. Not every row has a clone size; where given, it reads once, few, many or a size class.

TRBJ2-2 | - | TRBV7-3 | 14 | ASSNQAGANTGELF
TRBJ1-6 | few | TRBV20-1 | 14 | SARDDRVVYNSPLH
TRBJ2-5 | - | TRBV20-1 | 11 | SARGKNQETQY
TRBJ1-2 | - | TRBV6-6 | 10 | ASSYPLSGYT
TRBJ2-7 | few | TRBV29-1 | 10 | SVGGDTYEQY
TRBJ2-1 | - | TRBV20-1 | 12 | SAPGLARYNEQF
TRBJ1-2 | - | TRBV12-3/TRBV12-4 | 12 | ASSLAAENYGYT
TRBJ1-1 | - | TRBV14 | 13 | ASSQALEVNTEAF
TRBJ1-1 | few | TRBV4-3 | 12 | ASSQDWGVTEAF
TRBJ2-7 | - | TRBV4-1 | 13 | ASSQDGASPYEQY
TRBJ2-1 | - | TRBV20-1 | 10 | SASRPNNEQF
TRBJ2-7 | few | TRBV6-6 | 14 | ASSGTGPSSGYEQY
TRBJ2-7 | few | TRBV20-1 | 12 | SASANTFPDEQY
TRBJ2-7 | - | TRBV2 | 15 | ASSETPGPQAIYEQY
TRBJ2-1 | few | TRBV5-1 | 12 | ASRAQTSANEQF
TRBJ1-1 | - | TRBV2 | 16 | ASSPHTPLNAPNTEAF
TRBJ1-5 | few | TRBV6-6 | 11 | ASTTTAQGPQH
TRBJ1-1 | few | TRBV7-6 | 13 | ASSLDRGQNTEAF
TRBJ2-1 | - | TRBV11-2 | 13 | ASSLERGPYNEQF
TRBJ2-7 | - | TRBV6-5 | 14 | ASRRASLQSSYEQY
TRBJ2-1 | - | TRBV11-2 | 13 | ASSLGGTPNNEQF
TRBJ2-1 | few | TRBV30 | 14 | AWSDVTSGRRYEQF
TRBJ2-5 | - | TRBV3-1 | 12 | ASSHSGGVETQY
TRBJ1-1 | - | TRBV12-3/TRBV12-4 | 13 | ASSLSAGTNTEAF
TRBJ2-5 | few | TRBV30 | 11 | AWSGLAKETQY
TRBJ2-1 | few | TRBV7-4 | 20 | ASSSRRCEREGQRSSYNEQF
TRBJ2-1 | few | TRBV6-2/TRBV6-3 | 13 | ASSPGTRIFNEQF
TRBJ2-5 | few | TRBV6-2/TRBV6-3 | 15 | ASSLSSTGVPRETQY
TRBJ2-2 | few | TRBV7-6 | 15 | ASSLALSGGNTGELF
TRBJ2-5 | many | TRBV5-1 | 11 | ASSSGLEETQY
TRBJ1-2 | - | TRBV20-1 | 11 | SAMGGANYGYT
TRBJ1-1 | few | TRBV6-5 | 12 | ASSYSRGNTEAF
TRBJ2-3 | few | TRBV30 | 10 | AWSPSTDTQY
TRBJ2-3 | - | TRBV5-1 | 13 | ASSLEGLGTDTQY
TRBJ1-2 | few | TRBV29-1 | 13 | SVAPPGWLDSGYT
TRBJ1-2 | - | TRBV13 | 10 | ASSARSGDYT
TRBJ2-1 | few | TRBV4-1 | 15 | ASSQTSWDRVHNEQF
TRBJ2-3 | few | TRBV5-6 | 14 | ASSKGLAPGTDTQY
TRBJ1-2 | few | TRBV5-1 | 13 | ASSPRTASNYGYT
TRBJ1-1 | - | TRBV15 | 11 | ATSRVGWAEAF
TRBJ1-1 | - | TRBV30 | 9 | AWSREVEAF
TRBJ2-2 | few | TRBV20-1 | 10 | RPQGPTGELF
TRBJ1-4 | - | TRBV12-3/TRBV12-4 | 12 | ASSLGRVDEKLF
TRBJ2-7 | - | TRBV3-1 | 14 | ASSQEDSGASYEQY
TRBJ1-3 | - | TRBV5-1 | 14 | ASSLDGGQSGNTIY
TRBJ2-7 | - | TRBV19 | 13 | ASSILSGGAYEQY